This TCR beta chain was sequenced in a study of blood T cells in healthy people across ages. General observations from the study: CMV status of donors was unknown, possibly confounding expanded clonotype changes.

This clonotype occurred a few times. The antigen is not known. Through a sample-barcoded 5' primer and a J-beta primer mix, a second PCR was run for 7 to 11 cycles. TCRdb analysed the 5' RACE reads with MiXCR anew, one entry per CDR3 protein. The sample includes around 850,000 distinct CDR3 sequences, about 37% of them seen just once. Specimen: blood. This sequence was found in a man younger than 30 in good health.

CDR3 protein: CSARGVQNTGELFF. DNA for the CDR3: TGCAGTGCTAGAGGCGTCCAGAACACCGGGGAGCTGTTTTTT. The chain is built from TRBV20-1 and TRBJ2-2; no firm D call. This CDR3 comprises 14 residues. Germline V CDR1 and CDR2: DFQATT, SNEGSKA (reference sequence). Trimming left V 1 base short and J 1 base short, with 7 bases between.